A selection of T cell receptor beta chains follows, all from one sample in a study of CD8 T cells in Susac syndrome. One entry per CDR3 protein results from TCRdb running MiXCR on the immunoSEQ multiplex PCR reads. Among 240,000 or so distinct CDR3 sequences, about 96% were seen once, and the ten largest hold approximately 0.1%. The sample consisted of CD4+ T cells from PBMCs. These receptors were taken from a human donor with Susac syndrome. CDR3s include the opening cysteine and the closing phenylalanine or tryptophan. Each record gives: CDR3 protein, CDR3 DNA, clone size, D gene, J gene, V gene. A D gene is named only where the DNA matches it firmly. Some rows mark clone size as missing; the rest say once, few, many or name a class of expanded clone.

cdr3_aa: CASSQGVQGGQFF
cdr3_nt: TGTGCCAGCAGCCAAGGGGTTCAGGGGGGGCAGTTCTTC
clone_size: once
d_call: -
j_call: TRBJ2-1
v_call: TRBV3-1

cdr3_aa: CAWSWRQGASYEQYF
cdr3_nt: TGTGCCTGGAGTTGGAGACAGGGGGCCTCCTACGAGCAGTACTTC
clone_size: -
d_call: TRBD1
j_call: TRBJ2-7
v_call: TRBV30

cdr3_aa: CASRATSGSTYEQYF
cdr3_nt: TGTGCCAGCAGGGCTACTAGCGGGAGCACCTACGAGCAGTACTTC
clone_size: -
d_call: TRBD2
j_call: TRBJ2-7
v_call: TRBV2

cdr3_aa: CSVDGPAAYEQYF
cdr3_nt: TGCAGCGTTGACGGGCCAGCAGCCTACGAGCAGTACTTC
clone_size: -
d_call: -
j_call: TRBJ2-7
v_call: TRBV29-1

cdr3_aa: CATSDLRSPGTEAFF
cdr3_nt: TGTGCCACCAGTGATTTGAGGAGCCCGGGCACTGAAGCTTTCTTT
clone_size: -
d_call: -
j_call: TRBJ1-1
v_call: TRBV24-1

cdr3_aa: CASSLFVSDHYEQYF
cdr3_nt: TGTGCCAGCAGCTTATTCGTCTCGGACCACTACGAGCAGTACTTC
clone_size: -
d_call: -
j_call: TRBJ2-7
v_call: TRBV7-2

cdr3_aa: CASSLGSSSGRFGQYF
cdr3_nt: TGCGCCAGCAGCTTGGGGTCGTCTAGCGGGAGGTTTGGACAGTACTTC
clone_size: -
d_call: TRBD2
j_call: TRBJ2-7
v_call: TRBV5-1

cdr3_aa: CASSPTASGTSGRRTGELFF
cdr3_nt: TGTGCCAGCAGCCCCACAGCCTCCGGGACTAGCGGGAGGAGGACCGGGGAGCTGTTTTTT
clone_size: -
d_call: TRBD2
j_call: TRBJ2-2
v_call: TRBV11-3

cdr3_aa: CASRAGADTQYF
cdr3_nt: TGCGCCAGCAGAGCGGGAGCAGATACGCAGTATTTT
clone_size: -
d_call: TRBD2
j_call: TRBJ2-3
v_call: TRBV5-1

cdr3_aa: CSARLDRTHTEAFF
cdr3_nt: TGCAGTGCTAGACTTGACAGGACGCACACTGAAGCTTTCTTT
clone_size: -
d_call: -
j_call: TRBJ1-1
v_call: TRBV20-1

cdr3_aa: CASSLSSGFQETQYF
cdr3_nt: TGTGCCAGCAGCTTAAGCTCGGGGTTCCAAGAGACCCAGTACTTC
clone_size: -
d_call: -
j_call: TRBJ2-5
v_call: TRBV7-3

cdr3_aa: CSARATSGLNEQFF
cdr3_nt: TGCAGTGCTAGAGCCACTAGCGGGCTCAATGAGCAGTTCTTC
clone_size: -
d_call: TRBD2
j_call: TRBJ2-1
v_call: TRBV20-1

cdr3_aa: CASSPRGYNEQFF
cdr3_nt: TGTGCCAGCAGCCCACGGGGGTACAATGAGCAGTTCTTC
clone_size: -
d_call: -
j_call: TRBJ2-1
v_call: TRBV6-6

cdr3_aa: CASSLFETQYF
cdr3_nt: TGTGCCAGCAGTTTATTTGAGACCCAGTACTTC
clone_size: -
d_call: -
j_call: TRBJ2-5
v_call: TRBV28

cdr3_aa: CASRLSEAFF
cdr3_nt: TGTGCCAGCAGACTTTCTGAAGCTTTCTTT
clone_size: -
d_call: -
j_call: TRBJ1-1
v_call: TRBV27

cdr3_aa: CATSRDALAGNPYEQYF
cdr3_nt: TGTGCCACCAGCAGAGATGCCCTAGCTGGGAACCCCTACGAGCAGTACTTC
clone_size: -
d_call: -
j_call: TRBJ2-7
v_call: TRBV15

cdr3_aa: CASSPRFTGPPNTGELFF
cdr3_nt: TGTGCCAGCAGCCCTCGTTTTACGGGCCCTCCGAACACCGGGGAGCTGTTTTTT
clone_size: -
d_call: -
j_call: TRBJ2-2
v_call: TRBV11-3

cdr3_aa: CATSATGAKNIQYF
cdr3_nt: TGTGCCACCAGTGCCACGGGAGCCAAAAACATTCAGTACTTC
clone_size: -
d_call: -
j_call: TRBJ2-4
v_call: TRBV24-1

cdr3_aa: CSDGGQVTDTQYF
cdr3_nt: TGCAGCGACGGGGGGCAAGTAACAGATACGCAGTATTTT
clone_size: -
d_call: -
j_call: TRBJ2-3
v_call: TRBV29-1

cdr3_aa: CSARSTQGISYEQYF
cdr3_nt: TGCAGTGCTAGAAGTACACAGGGTATCTCCTACGAGCAGTACTTC
clone_size: -
d_call: -
j_call: TRBJ2-7
v_call: TRBV20-1

cdr3_aa: CASSLSGQRGAFF
cdr3_nt: TGTGCCAGCAGTTTGTCGGGACAGAGGGGAGCTTTCTTT
clone_size: -
d_call: TRBD1
j_call: TRBJ1-1
v_call: TRBV27

cdr3_aa: CASSPSGRRTGELFF
cdr3_nt: TGTGCCAGCAGCCCCAGTGGGAGACGTACCGGGGAGCTGTTTTTT
clone_size: once
d_call: -
j_call: TRBJ2-2
v_call: TRBV9

cdr3_aa: CASNKRDQETQYF
cdr3_nt: TGTGCCAGCAACAAGCGGGACCAAGAGACCCAGTACTTC
clone_size: -
d_call: -
j_call: TRBJ2-5
v_call: TRBV28

cdr3_aa: CASSPGQGAYEQYF
cdr3_nt: TGTGCCAGCAGCCCGGGACAGGGGGCATACGAGCAGTACTTC
clone_size: -
d_call: TRBD1
j_call: TRBJ2-7
v_call: TRBV5-1

cdr3_aa: CASARGTSQYF
cdr3_nt: TGTGCCAGCGCCCGGGGGACATCGCAGTATTTT
clone_size: -
d_call: -
j_call: TRBJ2-3
v_call: TRBV28

cdr3_aa: CSARPPGLSYEQYF
cdr3_nt: TGCAGTGCTAGACCTCCGGGACTCTCCTACGAGCAGTACTTC
clone_size: -
d_call: -
j_call: TRBJ2-7
v_call: TRBV20-1

cdr3_aa: CASSADGQGGYTF
cdr3_nt: TGTGCCAGCAGCGCTGACGGGCAGGGAGGCTACACCTTC
clone_size: once
d_call: -
j_call: TRBJ1-2
v_call: TRBV9

cdr3_aa: CARTKRSEQFF
cdr3_nt: TGCGCCAGAACCAAGCGAAGTGAGCAGTTCTTC
clone_size: -
d_call: -
j_call: TRBJ2-1
v_call: TRBV4-1

cdr3_aa: CASSFHSSYNEQFF
cdr3_nt: TGTGCCAGCAGTTTTCATAGCTCCTACAATGAGCAGTTCTTC
clone_size: -
d_call: -
j_call: TRBJ2-1
v_call: TRBV12-3/TRBV12-4

cdr3_aa: CSARDLRVRGAEAFF
cdr3_nt: TGCAGTGCTAGAGATCTAAGGGTCCGGGGAGCTGAAGCTTTCTTT
clone_size: -
d_call: -
j_call: TRBJ1-1
v_call: TRBV20-1

cdr3_aa: CSVEGQGETQYF
cdr3_nt: TGCAGCGTTGAAGGGCAGGGGGAGACCCAGTACTTC
clone_size: -
d_call: -
j_call: TRBJ2-5
v_call: TRBV29-1

cdr3_aa: CASSSGVGTEAFF
cdr3_nt: TGCGCCAGCAGCTCAGGGGTTGGGACTGAAGCTTTCTTT
clone_size: once
d_call: -
j_call: TRBJ1-1
v_call: TRBV5-1

cdr3_aa: CASSYGVGIMNTEAFF
cdr3_nt: TGTGCCAGCAGTTACGGGGTGGGTATCATGAACACTGAAGCTTTCTTT
clone_size: -
d_call: -
j_call: TRBJ1-1
v_call: TRBV6-6

cdr3_aa: CASSIPLNTEAFF
cdr3_nt: TGTGCCAGTAGTATTCCTTTGAACACTGAAGCTTTCTTT
clone_size: -
d_call: -
j_call: TRBJ1-1
v_call: TRBV19

cdr3_aa: CAAQTGGSGNEQFF
cdr3_nt: TGTGCCGCCCAGACCGGAGGTTCCGGCAATGAGCAGTTCTTC
clone_size: -
d_call: -
j_call: TRBJ2-1
v_call: TRBV15

cdr3_aa: CASSFYIGGVESGANVLTF
cdr3_nt: TGTGCCAGCAGTTTTTATATCGGGGGCGTGGAGTCTGGGGCCAACGTCCTGACTTTC
clone_size: once
d_call: -
j_call: TRBJ2-6
v_call: TRBV12-3/TRBV12-4

cdr3_aa: CASSRVDEQFF
cdr3_nt: TGTGCCAGCAGTCGAGTCGATGAGCAGTTCTTC
clone_size: few
d_call: -
j_call: TRBJ2-1
v_call: TRBV6-5

cdr3_aa: CASAGTFYGYTF
cdr3_nt: TGCGCCAGTGCCGGGACCTTCTATGGCTACACCTTC
clone_size: -
d_call: -
j_call: TRBJ1-2
v_call: TRBV10-2

cdr3_aa: CSVDGGAYGYGYTF
cdr3_nt: TGCAGCGTTGATGGGGGGGCATACGGCTATGGCTACACCTTC
clone_size: -
d_call: -
j_call: TRBJ1-2
v_call: TRBV29-1

cdr3_aa: CSASTSYEQYF
cdr3_nt: TGCAGTGCATCCACGTCCTACGAGCAGTACTTC
clone_size: -
d_call: -
j_call: TRBJ2-7
v_call: TRBV20-1

cdr3_aa: CASRTGTGLSNTEAFF
cdr3_nt: TGTGCCAGCCGTACCGGGACAGGACTTTCGAACACTGAAGCTTTCTTT
clone_size: -
d_call: TRBD1
j_call: TRBJ1-1
v_call: TRBV19

cdr3_aa: CSPVRADTQYF
cdr3_nt: TGCAGCCCGGTCAGGGCAGATACGCAGTATTTT
clone_size: -
d_call: -
j_call: TRBJ2-3
v_call: TRBV29-1

cdr3_aa: CASSFDPTGPNEQFF
cdr3_nt: TGTGCCAGCAGCTTCGACCCAACGGGCCCCAATGAGCAGTTCTTC
clone_size: -
d_call: -
j_call: TRBJ2-1
v_call: TRBV5-4

cdr3_aa: CSARRRAGAVGQPQHF
cdr3_nt: TGCAGTGCTAGAAGACGGGCAGGGGCCGTGGGCCAGCCCCAGCATTTT
clone_size: -
d_call: -
j_call: TRBJ1-5
v_call: TRBV20-1

cdr3_aa: CAWSVRVGTEAFF
cdr3_nt: TGTGCCTGGAGTGTACGGGTGGGCACTGAAGCTTTCTTT
clone_size: -
d_call: -
j_call: TRBJ1-1
v_call: TRBV30

cdr3_aa: CASSQEAGSTDTQYF
cdr3_nt: TGCGCCAGCAGCCAAGAGGCAGGGAGCACAGATACGCAGTATTTT
clone_size: -
d_call: -
j_call: TRBJ2-3
v_call: TRBV4-1

cdr3_aa: CSAPHGGYEQYF
cdr3_nt: TGCAGTGCTCCCCACGGAGGCTACGAGCAGTACTTC
clone_size: -
d_call: -
j_call: TRBJ2-7
v_call: TRBV20-1

cdr3_aa: CASSQTNWQFF
cdr3_nt: TGTGCCAGCAGTCAAACCAATTGGCAGTTCTTC
clone_size: -
d_call: -
j_call: TRBJ2-1
v_call: TRBV21-1

cdr3_aa: CASSRDRGGQPQHF
cdr3_nt: TGTGCCAGCAGCCGGGACAGGGGAGGTCAGCCCCAGCATTTT
clone_size: -
d_call: TRBD1
j_call: TRBJ1-5
v_call: TRBV27

cdr3_aa: CSAREGTGTYEQFF
cdr3_nt: TGCAGTGCTAGAGAAGGGACAGGGACTTATGAGCAGTTCTTC
clone_size: -
d_call: TRBD1
j_call: TRBJ2-1
v_call: TRBV20-1

cdr3_aa: CASRKSGTAYGYTF
cdr3_nt: TGTGCCAGCAGGAAAAGCGGGACAGCATATGGCTACACCTTC
clone_size: -
d_call: TRBD1
j_call: TRBJ1-2
v_call: TRBV2

cdr3_aa: CSAKYPNTPGLAVETQYF
cdr3_nt: TGCAGTGCCAAATACCCAAATACCCCCGGACTAGCGGTAGAGACCCAGTACTTC
clone_size: -
d_call: TRBD2
j_call: TRBJ2-5
v_call: TRBV20-1

cdr3_aa: CAWRSPRGPIRGYTF
cdr3_nt: TGTGCCTGGAGATCCCCCCGGGGCCCGATTCGTGGCTACACCTTC
clone_size: -
d_call: -
j_call: TRBJ1-2
v_call: TRBV30

cdr3_aa: CASSQDPYQPQHF
cdr3_nt: TGTGCCAGCAGCCAAGATCCATATCAGCCCCAGCATTTT
clone_size: -
d_call: -
j_call: TRBJ1-5
v_call: TRBV3-1

cdr3_aa: CASSLNGAGEETQYF
cdr3_nt: TGTGCCAGCAGTTTGAACGGAGCGGGGGAAGAGACCCAGTACTTC
clone_size: -
d_call: TRBD2
j_call: TRBJ2-5
v_call: TRBV27

cdr3_aa: CASSQGPSEQYF
cdr3_nt: TGTGCCAGCAGCCAAGGCCCCAGCGAGCAGTACTTC
clone_size: -
d_call: -
j_call: TRBJ2-7
v_call: TRBV3-1

cdr3_aa: CATSDWRANYNEQFF
cdr3_nt: TGTGCCACCAGTGATTGGCGTGCTAATTACAATGAGCAGTTCTTC
clone_size: -
d_call: -
j_call: TRBJ2-1
v_call: TRBV24-1

cdr3_aa: CASSEGTNNEQFF
cdr3_nt: TGTGCCAGCAGTGAAGGGACCAACAATGAGCAGTTCTTC
clone_size: once
d_call: -
j_call: TRBJ2-1
v_call: TRBV2

cdr3_aa: CASSQEHPAENYGYTF
cdr3_nt: TGCGCCAGCAGCCAAGAACACCCAGCCGAAAACTATGGCTACACCTTC
clone_size: -
d_call: -
j_call: TRBJ1-2
v_call: TRBV4-1

cdr3_aa: CASSYPGGRSTGELFF
cdr3_nt: TGTGCCAGCAGTTACCCAGGAGGGCGTAGCACCGGGGAGCTGTTTTTT
clone_size: -
d_call: -
j_call: TRBJ2-2
v_call: TRBV6-6